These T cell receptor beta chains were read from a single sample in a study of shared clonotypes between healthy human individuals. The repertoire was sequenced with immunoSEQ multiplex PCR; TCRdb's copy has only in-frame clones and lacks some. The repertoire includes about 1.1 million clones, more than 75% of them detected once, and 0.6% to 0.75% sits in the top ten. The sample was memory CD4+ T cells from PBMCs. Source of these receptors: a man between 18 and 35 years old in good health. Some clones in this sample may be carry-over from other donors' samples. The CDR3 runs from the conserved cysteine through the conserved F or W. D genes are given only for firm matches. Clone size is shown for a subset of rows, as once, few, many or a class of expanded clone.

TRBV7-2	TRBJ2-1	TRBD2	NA	TGTGCCAGCAGCCTCTGGACTAGCGGGCTATCCTCCTACAATGAGCAGTTCTTC	CASSLWTSGLSSYNEQFF
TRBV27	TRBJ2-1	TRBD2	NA	TGTGCCAGCAGTGCAAGCGGACTAGCGGGATACTACAATGAGCAGTTCTTC	CASSASGLAGYYNEQFF
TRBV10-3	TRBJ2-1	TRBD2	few	TGTGCCATCAACCCGGGACTAGCGAGAAATGAGCAGTTCTTC	CAINPGLARNEQFF
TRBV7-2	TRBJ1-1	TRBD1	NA	TGTGCCAGCAGCTTGGGGACAGGGAACACTGAAGCTTTCTTT	CASSLGTGNTEAFF
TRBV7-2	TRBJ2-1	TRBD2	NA	TGTGCCAGCAGCCCCAGGAGAGTAGCGGGAGTTGATGAGCAGTTCTTC	CASSPRRVAGVDEQFF
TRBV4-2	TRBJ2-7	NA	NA	TGTGCCAGCAGCCAAGTGGGAGCAGCCCAATACGAGCAGTACTTC	CASSQVGAAQYEQYF
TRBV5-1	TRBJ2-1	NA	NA	TGCGCCAGCAGCTTGATGGGAGGCGGGGATGAGCAGTTCTTC	CASSLMGGGDEQFF
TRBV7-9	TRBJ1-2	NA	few	TGTGCCAGCACCCATAGAGGAGGGGAGGGTGGCTACACCTTC	CASTHRGGEGGYTF
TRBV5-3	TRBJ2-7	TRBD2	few	TGTGCCAGAAGCTCGTCGGGGAGGGCAGCAGGCGAGCAGTACTTC	CARSSSGRAAGEQYF
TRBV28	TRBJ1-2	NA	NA	TGTGTGACAGGCAACAAAAACTATGGCTACACCTTC	CVTGNKNYGYTF
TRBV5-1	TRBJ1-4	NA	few	TGCGCCAGCACCGGGGGCGAAAATGAAAAACTGTTTTTT	CASTGGENEKLFF
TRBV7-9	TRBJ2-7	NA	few	TGTGCCAGCAGCCAACCCGGGAGTGAGCAGTACTTC	CASSQPGSEQYF
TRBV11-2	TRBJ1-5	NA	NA	TGTGCCAGCAGCTTGACAACTGGTCAGCCCCAGCATTTT	CASSLTTGQPQHF
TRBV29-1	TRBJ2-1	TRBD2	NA	TGCAGCGTTGAACTAGCGGAGAAAAGCAATGAGCAGTTCTTC	CSVELAEKSNEQFF
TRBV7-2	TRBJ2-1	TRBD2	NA	TGTGCCAGCAGCTTAGCGGGACTAGGTAGGGGCAATGAGCAGTTCTTC	CASSLAGLGRGNEQFF
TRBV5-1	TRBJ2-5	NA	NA	TGCGCCAGCAGCTTCCTAAGCGGACCACAAGAGACCCAGTACTTC	CASSFLSGPQETQYF
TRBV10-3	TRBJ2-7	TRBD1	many	TGTGCCATCAGTGAGCGGACCGACAGGGGTTACGAGCAGTACTTC	CAISERTDRGYEQYF
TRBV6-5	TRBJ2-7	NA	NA	TGTGCCAGCAGTTTGTCAACCAACTACAAGCAATACTTC	CASSLSTNYKQYF
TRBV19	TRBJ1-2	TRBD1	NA	TGTGCCAGTAGTGTCCAGGGGGGGAATGGCTACACCTTC	CASSVQGGNGYTF
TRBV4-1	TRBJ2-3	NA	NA	TGCGCCAGCAGCCCCCAGGGGCTATTCACAGATACGCAGTATTTT	CASSPQGLFTDTQYF
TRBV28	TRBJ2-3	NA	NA	TGTGCCAGCAGTGCCTCGTCAGGCACAGATACGCAGTATTTT	CASSASSGTDTQYF
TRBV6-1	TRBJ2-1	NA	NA	TGTGCCAGCAGTGAGGGACCCCCCACCTACAATGAGCAGTTCTTC	CASSEGPPTYNEQFF
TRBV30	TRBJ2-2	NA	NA	TGTGCCTGGAGGAAACCCGACAGAAACACCGGGGAGCTGTTTTTT	CAWRKPDRNTGELFF
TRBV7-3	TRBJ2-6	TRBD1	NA	TGTGCCAGCACCCATTCCGGGACAGGGGGCGCTGGGGCCAACGTCCTGACTTTC	CASTHSGTGGAGANVLTF